This T cell receptor beta chain was documented in a study of blood T cell repertoires in COVID-19. Study background: The United States, Italy and Spain supplied acute and convalescent COVID-19 samples. Nucleic acid was either cDNA or gDNA, and it came from T cells, B-cell-depleted T cells, or PBMCs.

In the original analysis: Amplified reference gene primers provided the basis for estimating nucleated cell counts. TCRdb's copy holds only in-frame clones and misses some; the assay was immunoSEQ multiplex PCR. The V and J calls and clone size are taken from that table; D and trimming were inferred from the DNA. This sample has about 200,000 clones, with roughly 80% found just once. This clonotype was obtained from a woman aged 65 to 85 with acute or convalescent COVID-19. Sequencing input: peripheral blood.

CDR3 sequence (DNA): TGTGCCAGCAGAGGTACCGGGACTAGAGTCCACGAGCAGTACTTC. Encoded protein: CASRGTGTRVHEQYF. The chain is built from TRBV13 and TRBJ2-7; the match to TRBD2 covers 8 bases. The CDR3 has 15 residues. Germline trimming cut 6 bases from V and 5 bases from J; bases unmatched to any gene: 12. Germline V gives CDR1 PRHDT, CDR2 FYEKMQ (reference sequence).